This TCR beta chain is from a study of T cell responses to AZD1222 COVID-19 vaccine. This CDR3 comprises 15 residues. Germline assignment: CDR1 KGHSH and CDR2 LQKENI. Trimming removed 2 bases from V and 5 bases from J; junction bases left unmatched: 5. Repertoires were generated with immunoSEQ multiplex PCR, while TCRdb's copy carries only in-frame clones and drops some. The sample contains around 140,000 clones, around nine tenths of which appear only once. In regard to this clone: Its specificity is not known.

Study results and limitations: Of spike-specific TCRs, nearly half reportedly target regions left unmutated in variants. Repertoires were sampled only after the peak T cell response.

The input for sequencing was peripheral blood, taken on day 0 of AZD1222 vaccination. The sequence came from an adult in good health. The chain carries TRBV18 and TRBJ2-5; the match to TRBD1 covers 10 bases. CDR3 in DNA: TGTGCCAGCTCACCAAGGACAGGGGGTCCGGAGACCCAGTACTTC. Its translation: CASSPRTGGPETQYF.